This TCR beta chain emerged from a study of T cell responses to AZD1222 COVID-19 vaccine (dated by TCRdb to the early 2020s). Notes on the research overall: Because spike-specific TCR depth and breadth did not differ between the two schedules, AZD1222 recipients who got a second dose at roughly 4 weeks were pooled with those who got a second dose at roughly 12 weeks. A total of approximately 230 trial participants underwent TCR sequencing, of whom some 210 received two doses of AZD1222 and roughly 25 received two doses of the MenACWY control vaccine. Trial participants were enrolled by age into 18-55, 56-69 and 70-plus year subgroups, with about 150, 28 and 57 TCR-sequenced participants respectively.

The CDR3, from cysteine to phenylalanine, totals 16 residues. The read is trimmed to its CDR3 DNA, 48 bases read in frame from base 1. The germline V gene (reference sequence) provides CDR1 LNHDA and CDR2 SQIVND. The V and J ends are trimmed by 5 bases and 3 bases, leaving 16 bases between them. The CDR3 regions of human TCRbeta chains were analyzed by immunosequencing. Per the original workflow: Repertoire TCRs were checked for matches against a reference library of SARS-CoV-2-specific TCRs that had been generated using the MIRA antigen-specificity platform. Breadth was defined as the fraction of unique TCRs that were SARS-CoV-2-associated. Depth was defined as the fraction of total T cells that were SARS-CoV-2-associated. Using the MIRA data, each spike-specific TCR was mapped to the spike region that the TCR reacts to and placed in a CD4 or CD8 class. Log10-transformed breadth and depth values were compared by one-way ANOVA with Sidak's multiple comparisons tests. TCRdb took over this immuneACCESS table, retaining in-frame rearrangements with V and J assigned. Such tables are incomplete; in checked studies, under half of the missing clones stem from an unresolved V gene, and the remainder is unexplained. V and J calls and clone size are as listed in that table; D and trimming were resolved from the DNA. Here the sample has about 95,000 clones; 70% to 90% occur a single time. The ten largest clones take up about 3.9% of the sample.

Details on this clone: Its antigen has not been determined. Per-base quality was not reported, and no clone a single base away is much larger than it.

The meaning of the sample's time point label: baseline before first vaccination. Samples from vaccinated people were obtained from the UK trials COV001 and COV002, which included a single-blind randomized controlled phase 2/3 trial of AZD1222 (ChAdOx1 nCoV-19) in healthy adults. For TCRbeta chain sequencing, PBMC samples were collected from trial participants at day 0 and at day 28 after the second dose. General study outcomes and caveats: A significant rise in spike-specific TCR breadth and depth was observed after two AZD1222 doses relative to day 0 and relative to MenACWY recipients. Vaccine-associated CD4 TCRs spanned the whole spike protein, with dominant responses in regions 160-218 and 743-854. Because no day 14 peak-response samples were available, repertoires were characterized only after the peak T cell response. Participants were mostly white British, with more females than males. The authors suggested clonal diversity may have been underestimated. Reportedly, close to half of the unique spike-specific TCRs recognized epitopes lying outside the regions that are mutated in the B.1.351 and B.1.1.7 variants. Conclusions about previously exposed vaccinees were limited because only six AZD1222 recipients were SARS-CoV-2 seropositive at baseline. The 56-69-year group was small, and its depth increase did not reach significance, likely because of low power.

Sample: peripheral blood, taken on day 0 of AZD1222 vaccination. Rearrangement joined TRBV19 to TRBJ2-2; TRBD2 is a weak D gene call, 5 bases matching. The origin of this receptor is an adult in good health. At the DNA level, the sequence is TGTGCCAGTAGTTCTTACGAGGGATCCCACACCGGGGAGCTGTTTTTT. Its protein is CASSSYEGSHTGELFF. The entire variable domain, with the stretches around the CDR3 drawn from the reference TRBV19 and TRBJ2-2 proteins, is DGGITQSPKYLFRKEGQNVTLSCEQNLNHDAMYWYRQDPGQGLRLIYYSQIVNDFQKGDIAEGYSVSREKKESFPLTVTSAQKNPTAFYLCASSSYEGSHTGELFFGEGSRLTVL.